The sequence of this T cell receptor beta chain was determined in a study of T cells in Graves' hyperthyroidism and ophthalmopathy. Study in general: Pretreatment peripheral blood was obtained at initial diagnosis.

Duration under 3 months, a NOSPECS grade of at least 4, and a Clinical Activity Score of at least 3 characterized the ophthalmopathy patients. Each diagnosis drew on symptoms, thyroxine, TRAb, thyroid ultrasound and orbital computed tomography findings. Broader study findings: Ophthalmopathy stood apart from stable hyperthyroidism in a 13 V-J model.

CDR3 length equals 13 residues. V lost 9 bases and J lost 3; bases outside the gene matches: 6. Germline CDR1 reads SNHLY; CDR2 reads FYNNEI. The sample holds a few counts of this clonotype. No antigen is known for it. Researchers amplified the TCR beta CDR3 regions from RNA transcripts. RT-PCR in the first round (using the HTBI primer set) targeted the TCR CDR3. MiXCR was run by TCRdb on the multiplex PCR reads, yielding one entry per CDR3 protein. The table records hundreds of thousands of distinct CDR3 sequences, less than 25% of them present only once. The sequencing sample was made of blood. The sequence was obtained from a woman in her 70s with Graves' ophthalmopathy. V gene TRBV2 combines with J gene TRBJ1-2; 8 positions agree with TRBD1. The CDR3 protein is CARSTGEYYGYTF. Written as DNA, the CDR3 is TGTGCCAGGTCGACAGGGGAATACTATGGCTACACCTTC.